This paragraph reports one T cell receptor beta chain. The antigen remains unidentified. The data derive from a study of TIL therapy for anti-PD-1-resistant metastatic lung cancer. Looking at the study overall: Patients had a median age of approximately 56 years (range about 35-80).

The germline V and J ends were trimmed by 5 bases and 6 bases, with 22 bases remaining between them. CDR1 MNHEY and CDR2 SMNVEV come from the germline V gene (reference sequence). The CDR3 is 16 amino acids. This was the immunoSEQ v3 assay. TCRdb's copy holds only in-frame clones and misses some; the assay was immunoSEQ multiplex PCR. Here the sample spans tens of thousands of clones, roughly 80% being singletons. Study results and caveats: After infusion, TIL clonotypes partly replaced peripheral T cells and declined over months.

Time point defined: pre-treatment sample, taken before nivolumab and TIL therapy. This sequence was found in a person between 25 and 80 years old with non-small cell lung cancer. The chain joins TRBV27 to TRBJ2-5; TRBD1 or TRBD2 may be the D gene (5 bases each). Material: blood, obtained at baseline. CDR3 in amino acids: CASSPGATETGKTQYF. The CDR3 DNA sequence: TGTGCCAGCAGTCCCGGGGCGACAGAAACCGGCAAGACCCAGTACTTC.